Below, 21 T cell receptor beta chains from the same sample are listed, as sequenced in a study of blood T cells in healthy people across ages. A second PCR, run for roughly 7 to 12 cycles, used a sample-barcoded 5' primer plus a J-beta primer mix. TCRdb reanalysed the 5' RACE reads using MiXCR and keeps one entry per CDR3 protein. This table holds about 700,000 distinct CDR3 sequences, approximately 29% found once. The sample was blood. All receptors come from a woman aged 80 or over in good health.

In its sample, this clonotype was seen a few times. A single base separates this from a much larger clone, so it may be a read error. The chain uses TRBV6-2 or TRBV6-3 and TRBJ2-5; TRBD2 is a possible D gene (6 bases). Germline lookup yields CDR1 MNHEY and CDR2 SVGEGT. This CDR3 is built from 12 residues. Trimming removed 0 bases from V and 11 bases from J, with 10 bases in between. The CDR3 DNA reads TGTGCCAGCAGTTACTCGAGACTAGGGCAGTACTTC. This sequence encodes CASSYSRLGQYF.

Turning to this clonotype: This could be a read error, since a much larger clone is one nucleotide away. The chain joins TRBV29-1 to TRBJ2-5; tentatively, D is TRBD2 (7 bases). With the DNA end fitting TRBJ2-7 better, the J assignment may be wrong. Germline-derived CDR1 and CDR2 are SQVTM and ANQGSEA. The CDR3 has 14 amino acids. The CDR3, as DNA: TGCAGCGTTGAAGAGGGGGGGCGAGGGGACGAGCAGTACTTC. It is translated as CSVEEGGRGDEQYF.

V is TRBV28 and J is TRBJ2-1; D gene unclear. Germline V lookup: CDR1 MDHEN, CDR2 SYDVKM. CDR3 length: 12 amino acids. V dropped 2 bases and J dropped 8 bases, with 7 bases sitting between them. The CDR3 bases are TGTGCCAGCAGTTTAGATCGGCATGAGCAGTTCTTC. This codes for CASSLDRHEQFF. The whole variable domain, remainder taken from reference TRBV28 and TRBJ2-1, is DVKVTQSSRYLVKRTGEKVFLECVQDMDHENMFWYRQDPGLGLRLIYFSYDVKMKEKGDIPEGYSVSREKKERFSLILESASTNQTSMYLCASSLDRHEQFFGPGTRLTVL.

This clonotype was found many times. J is TRBJ1-2 and V is TRBV6-6; unclear D gene. V lost 4 bases and J lost 4, with 13 bases in between. Germline CDR1 is MNHNY and CDR2 is SVGAGI (reference sequence). CDR3 length: 14 residues. In DNA form, the CDR3 reads TGTGCCAGCAGTTCCCGGGGAGGCGCCTATGGCTACACCTTC. Translation gives CASSSRGGAYGYTF.

Many counts were recorded for this clonotype. The rearrangement uses TRBV27 and TRBJ2-3; possible D gene TRBD2, 5 bases. Looked up from germline, CDR1 is MNHEY and CDR2 is SMNVEV (reference sequence). The ends were cut back, 2 bases at V and 3 bases at J, with 6 bases in the middle. The CDR3 contains 13 residues. The CDR3: CASSLRRTDTQYF. Here the CDR3 DNA reads TGTGCCAGCAGTTTAAGGAGGACAGATACGCAGTATTTT.

Many counts were recorded for this clonotype. This rearrangement joins TRBV28 to TRBJ1-1; D is ambiguous. V was pared by 5 bases and J by 9 bases, with 13 bases between. This CDR3 is 12 amino acids long. Germline CDR1 MDHEN, CDR2 SYDVKM. CDR3 protein: CASSTRGRQAFF. The CDR3, as DNA: TGTGCCAGCAGTACACGGGGTAGGCAAGCTTTCTTT.

About this clonotype: A much larger clone differs from this one at a single base, so this may be a read error. Since no conserved phenylalanine or tryptophan closes the CDR3, a read error is the likely cause. This sequence joins TRBV12-3 or TRBV12-4 and TRBJ1-6, with D maybe TRBD1 (5 bases). The CDR3 consists of 16 residues. With 3 bases removed from V and 8 bases from J, the gap between germline ends came to 17 bases. CDR3 in amino acids: CASSFAGSGGYSPLHL. The DNA for the CDR3 is TGTGCCAGCAGTTTTGCTGGGTCGGGGGGGTATTCACCCCTCCACTTG.

Many counts were recorded for this clonotype. The chain joins TRBV20-1 to TRBJ1-1, with a tentative D call TRBD1 (5 bases). Germline V gene data show CDR1 as DFQATT and CDR2 as SNEGSKA (reference sequence). This CDR3 has 12 residues. V lost 5 bases and J lost 7, with 14 bases in between. The CDR3 here is CSASQGPREAFF. DNA of the CDR3: TGCAGTGCTTCTCAGGGACCCCGTGAAGCTTTCTTT.

CDR3 DNA: TGTGCCAGCAGTGAATATGGTGCAACTAATGAAAAACTGTTTTTT. Translated: CASSEYGATNEKLFF. V is TRBV2 and J is TRBJ1-4; D gene uncertain. Germline V lookup: CDR1 SNHLY, CDR2 FYNNEI. Trimming removed 2 bases at V and 0 bases at J, with 7 bases between. This CDR3 spans 15 amino acids.

This clonotype was observed at least ten times. This chain links TRBV7-9 with TRBJ2-7; D unclear. Germline CDR1 and CDR2: SEHNR and FQNEAQ (reference sequence). The V end was cut by 0 bases, the J end by 1 base, with 7 bases between. The CDR3 is 14 amino acids. The CDR3 nucleotides read TGTGCCAGCAGCTTAGCAGCGCTTTCCTACGAGCAGTACTTC. This sequence encodes CASSLAALSYEQYF.

In its sample, this clonotype was seen once. Given a much more abundant clone one base away, this may be a read error. The chain combines TRBV9 with TRBJ2-7; a weak D match, TRBD1 (6 bases). This CDR3 has 15 amino acids. V was shortened by 0 bases and J by 6 bases, with 16 bases between the two germline ends. Looked up from germline, CDR1 is SGDLS and CDR2 is YYNGEE. The CDR3 nucleotides are TGTGCCAGCAGCGTAGGCCAGGGGTCGAGGGTCGAGCAGTACTTC. Translating gives CASSVGQGSRVEQYF.

This clonotype was counted at least ten times. The chain has TRBV9 and TRBJ2-7; 8 bases are shared with TRBD2. CDR1 is SGDLS and CDR2 is YYNGEE in the germline V gene. The CDR3 is 15 amino acids. V dropped 0 bases and J dropped 2; count of bases not matched to a gene: 4. CDR3 coding DNA: TGTGCCAGCAGCGTAGGAAGCGGGGGAGCCTACGAGCAGTACTTC. Its translation is CASSVGSGGAYEQYF.

A few counts support this clonotype. A read error is possible here, since a much larger clone lies one base away. DNA for the CDR3: TGCAGCGTTGCTCGGGCAGGGGGTGGCAATGAGCAGTTCTTC. It codes for CSVARAGGGNEQFF. J is TRBJ2-1 and V is TRBV29-1; 7 nucleotides match TRBD1. V was pared by 4 bases and J by 6 bases, with 9 bases of the junction left unmatched. Germline V gene data show CDR1 as SQVTM and CDR2 as ANQGSEA. The CDR3 sequence is 14 residues long.

In nucleotides, the CDR3 is TGCGCCAGCAGCTTGAGGGACAGGGGCTTCCACTATGGCTACACCTTC. Its protein product is CASSLRDRGFHYGYTF. J is TRBJ1-2 and V is TRBV5-1; 10 bases are a match to TRBD1. Germline loops: CDR1 SGHRS, CDR2 YFSETQ. CDR3 size: 16 residues. V lost 1 base and J lost 3; bases outside the gene matches: 6.

On this clonotype itself: A much larger clone sits a single nucleotide away, making a read error possible. The V and J genes are TRBV7-2 and TRBJ2-7; TRBD1 agrees at 8 bases. The DNA end is a closer match to TRBJ2-4, so the J assignment may be wrong. CDR1 SGHTA and CDR2 FQGNSA come from the germline V gene. The CDR3 length is 14 residues. The CDR3 sequence is CASSLYGQGNIQYF. The DNA of the CDR3 is TGTGCCAGCAGCTTATACGGACAGGGAAACATTCAGTACTTC.

About this clonotype itself: One base away lies a much larger clone, so this may be a sequencing read error. The rearrangement uses TRBV6-1 and TRBJ2-7; 9 bases fit TRBD1. V gave up 3 bases and J gave up 7 bases; unmatched junction bases: 7. From germline, CDR1 is MNHNS and CDR2 SASEGT. CDR3 size: 14 residues. CDR3 amino acids: CASSDQTGGNEQYF. CDR3 coding DNA: TGTGCCAGCAGTGACCAGACAGGGGGGAATGAGCAGTACTTC.

This clonotype was picked up one time. One base away lies a much larger clone, so this may be a sequencing read error. The rearrangement links TRBV9 to TRBJ2-6; D possibly corresponds to TRBD1 (5 bases). This CDR3 is 14 amino acids long. The germline CDR1 and CDR2 sequences are SGDLS and YYNGEE. CDR3 DNA: TGTGCCAGCAGCACCTACTCTGGGGCCAACGTCCGGACTTTC. This gives the protein CASSTYSGANVRTF.

This clonotype showed up just a few times. The chain is built from TRBV10-3 and TRBJ1-5, with 7 positions matching TRBD1. CDR1 and CDR2 from the germline V gene are ENHRY and SYGVKD. The CDR3 runs to 15 residues. The V and J ends lost 3 bases and 3 bases, in that order; junction bases with no gene match: 5. CDR3 bases: TGTGCCATCAGTGAAGGAGGGGGCAACAATCAGCCCCAGCATTTT. Its translation is CAISEGGGNNQPQHF.

The chain couples TRBV30 to TRBJ2-7, with 9 bases lining up with TRBD1. Trimming removed 5 bases from V and 3 bases from J; junction bases left unmatched: 5. CDR3 length: 13 residues. From germline, CDR1 is GTSNPN and CDR2 SVGIG (reference sequence). The CDR3 here is CAWAGQGNYEQYF. CDR3 nucleotides: TGTGCCTGGGCGGGACAGGGTAACTACGAGCAGTACTTC.

This clonotype was seen ten or more times. The chain is built from TRBV20-1 and TRBJ2-5; possibly TRBD1 for D (6 bases). The V end lost 3 bases, the J end lost 5 bases, and 13 bases lay between the germline ends. There are 13 residues in the CDR3. Per germline, CDR1 DFQATT and CDR2 SNEGSKA (reference sequence). CDR3 nucleotide sequence: TGCAGTGCTAGGAAGGGGGAGAAGGAGACCCAGTACTTC. Translating it yields CSARKGEKETQYF.

As to this clonotype: A read error may explain this, as a much larger clone is one base away. The V call is TRBV6-2 or TRBV6-3, the J call TRBJ2-7; 8 bases map to TRBD1. CDR1 is MNHEY, CDR2 SVGEGT, per germline. V lost 2 bases and J lost 6; bases outside the gene matches: 9. The CDR3 is made up of 15 amino acids. CDR3 protein: CASSYAGQVVREQYF. CDR3 bases: TGTGCCAGCAGTTACGCGGGACAGGTAGTACGCGAGCAGTACTTC.